Here is one TCR beta chain with its context. TCRdb's copy holds only in-frame clones and misses some; the assay was immunoSEQ multiplex PCR. The sample lists 97,000 or so clones, just over 90% occurring once. This CDR3 region has 15 residues. V lost 4 bases to trimming and J lost 7 bases; unmatched junction nucleotides: 8. CDR1 is SNHLY, CDR2 FYNNEI, per germline. The entry originates in a study of blood T cell repertoires in COVID-19. Sequenced material: peripheral blood. The receptor was derived from a man in his fifties or sixties with acute or convalescent COVID-19. This chain joins TRBV2 and TRBJ2-7, with 12 bases identical to TRBD2. CDR3 coding DNA: TGTGCCAGCAGTGTCCTAGCGGGAGGGCCGGGGGAGCAGTACTTC. This gives the protein CASSVLAGGPGEQYF. Drawing the rest from reference TRBV2 and TRBJ2-7, the complete variable domain is EPEVTQTPSHQVTQMGQEVILRCVPISNHLYFYWYRQILGQKVEFLVSFYNNEISEKSEIFDDQFSVERPDGSNFTLKIRSTKLEDSAMYFCASSVLAGGPGEQYFGPGTRLTVT.